This T cell receptor beta chain is from a study of blood T cell repertoires in COVID-19 (TCRdb year 2020). About the full investigation: Samples from collaborators originated in the United States, Italy and Spain and spanned both the acute and convalescent phases of COVID-19. A de-identified subject ID, COVID-19 status, age in years and sex were almost always included in the sample metadata. The dataset comprised deeply sampled blood TCRbeta repertoires from subjects exposed to, actively infected with, or recovered from COVID-19. HLA class I and class II types, where available, came from metadata supplied by the sample provider rather than from assay-based typing. The repertoires were made available in a free public database intended to serve as a resource for research on the immune response to SARS-CoV-2. Samples came from the ongoing ImmuneRACE study (first 160 participants) plus 1,254 subjects from 6 global collaborators. The prospective study material was composed of cDNA or gDNA derived from T cells, B-cell-depleted T cells, or PBMCs. Overall study outcomes, separate from this receptor: How much clinical and demographic metadata was included differed by source and by participant, and the metadata was provided uncurated.

This clone was seen only once. There is no known antigen for this receptor. Base qualities were left out, and no much larger clone turns up one base away. The collaborating institutions used their own protocols to collect whole blood in K2EDTA tubes. For TCRbeta analysis, collaborators shipped samples as frozen whole blood, isolated PBMCs, or DNA extracted from either of those sample types. TCRbeta CDR3 regions were amplified from genomic DNA using the immunoSEQ Assay, a bias-controlled multiplex PCR. Per the source publication's procedure: Nucleated cell counts per sample were estimated from amplification of reference gene primers within the assay. To quantify the absolute abundance of each unique TCRbeta CDR3 rearrangement, sequence reads were collapsed and filtered. For each sample, productive Simpson clonality was calculated as the square root of Simpson's diversity index across productive rearrangements. TCRdb mirrors the immuneACCESS table, restricted to in-frame sequences. Some clones are absent from its copies; in checked studies, under half trace to an unresolved V gene, and the reason for the others is unknown. That table furnishes V, J and clone size, whereas the DNA furnished D and trimming. A total of approximately 270,000 clones appear in this sample, around 89% of them only once. The ten top clones hold around 0.8% of the sample.

Including the terminal cysteine and phenylalanine, the CDR3 comprises 14 residues. Only CDR3 DNA is held: 42 bases, read in frame from base 1. V is cut by 3 bases and J by 3 bases, and the space between the germline ends is 13 bases. As encoded in the germline V gene, CDR1 is SGHRS while CDR2 is YFSETQ. The chain joins TRBV5-1 to TRBJ2-7, with a tentative D gene TRBD2 over 6 matching bases. The clonotype originates from a man aged 25 to 40 with acute or convalescent COVID-19. The sequencing input was peripheral blood. The nucleotides are TGCGCCAGCAGCTCCGGGACTCGAAACTACGAGCAGTACTTC. The translation is CASSSGTRNYEQYF. The reference TRBV5-1 and TRBJ2-7 proteins fill in what lies around the CDR3, so the full variable domain reads KAGVTQTPRYLIKTRGQQVTLSCSPISGHRSVSWYQQTPGQGLQFLFEYFSETQRNKGNFPGRFSGRQFSNSRSEMNVSTLELGDSALYLCASSSGTRNYEQYFGPGTRLTVT.